Reported below is one T cell receptor (beta chain). The sample belongs to a study of blood T cell repertoires in COVID-19. V lost 3 bases to trimming and J lost 0 bases, with 8 bases between them. The length of the CDR3 is 13 residues. CDR1 DFQATT and CDR2 SNEGSKA come from the germline V gene (reference sequence). The data were produced by immunoSEQ multiplex PCR, yet TCRdb's version contains in-frame clones alone and is incomplete. The data show hundreds of thousands of clones, 75% to 90% seen once. The study recruited people aged about 18 to 89 years across 24 US areas. Sequencing input: PBMCs or T cells enriched from blood (not recorded which). The origin of this receptor is a woman aged 18 to 35 who had recovered from COVID-19. The chain employs TRBV20-1 and TRBJ1-1; D is uncertain. CDR3 region: CSASLRVNTEAFF. The CDR3 DNA is TGCAGTGCTAGTCTTCGGGTGAACACTGAAGCTTTCTTT.